This T cell receptor (beta chain) emerged from a study of brain T cells in children with intractable seizures. Trimming cost V 5 bases and J 3 bases; bases outside gene matches: 8. This CDR3 contains 15 residues. Germline lookup yields CDR1 SGHTA and CDR2 FQGTGA. General study findings and limits: Clones missing pre-surgery may reflect undersampling of that blood sample.

This clone appeared a single time. The antigen is undetermined. Profiling relied on immunoSEQ multiplex PCR, and the TCRdb table lists in-frame clones only, not all of them. Among 110,000 or so clones listed, roughly 92% were seen once. Surgery cases with the highest brain T cell transcript signatures were chosen for sequencing. Patients received at least one anti-epileptic drug before surgery. This specimen was peripheral blood, taken at surgery. The rearrangement joins TRBV7-3 to TRBJ2-7, with 9 bases fitting TRBD2. The clonotype was recovered from a boy in the first two years of life with hemimegalencephaly and intractable seizures. CDR3 bases: TGTGCCAGCAGCCCAGGACTAGCGAGGGACTACGAGCAGTACTTC. Amino acids: CASSPGLARDYEQYF.